This TCR beta chain was identified during a study of CD8 T cells in ankylosing spondylitis. CDR1 and CDR2 from the germline V gene are SEHNR and FQNEAQ (reference sequence). The CDR3 has 14 residues. Trimming took off 4 bases at V and 7 bases at J, with 14 bases between the two ends. One entry per CDR3 protein, called by TCRdb with MiXCR from the 5' RACE reads. The data contain around 300,000 distinct CDR3 sequences, roughly 11% of them singletons. Study-wide results and limits: The study identified a TCR beta motif of several highly homologous variants that appeared characteristic of ankylosing spondylitis blood.

This clonotype was counted many times. The antigen is unknown. The rearrangement links TRBV7-9 to TRBJ1-5; D remains ambiguous. The sample comprised blood, either unsorted or a sorted T cell fraction (not recorded which). This TCR came from a female donor with ankylosing spondylitis or in good health (not recorded which). The CDR3, as DNA: TGTGCCAGCAGCTACGGTGCCGGAGAACAGCCCCAGCATTTT. Its translation is CASSYGAGEQPQHF.